The present T cell receptor beta chain was sequenced within a study of T cell changes during pregnancy in multiple sclerosis. Data came from immunoSEQ multiplex PCR; TCRdb stores just in-frame clones and leaves some out. The sample holds 70,000 to 80,000 clones, 85% to 95% seen once. The sample here was CD4+ T cells from peripheral blood mononuclear cells, taken before pregnancy. The sequence was obtained from a female donor with multiple sclerosis, enrolled in a pregnancy study.

The CDR3 reads CASSRRSLGQGRTEAFF. The DNA of the CDR3 is TGTGCCAGCAGCCGAAGAAGTTTAGGACAGGGTAGAACTGAAGCTTTCTTT. The chain has TRBV28 and TRBJ1-1, with TRBD1 identical over 8 bases. V was pared by 6 bases and J by 5 bases, with 17 bases of the junction left unmatched. The germline V gene has CDR1 MDHEN and CDR2 SYDVKM. CDR3 length: 17 residues.